Listed below are T cell receptor beta chains from one sample, sequenced in a study of T cells in tuberculosis. Only in-frame clones appear in the TCRdb table, and some are missing; sequencing was by immunoSEQ multiplex PCR. Of nearly 60,000 clones listed, around 90% are singletons. Sequenced sample: CD1b-GMM tetramer-negative cells sorted from PBMCs. These TCRs come from an adult woman with latent tuberculosis. Each CDR3 is given with its conserved first and last residue. The order of the fields is V gene, CDR3 length, clone size, D gene, J gene, CDR3 protein, CDR3 DNA. The D gene is left open where the match is weak. Where a row states a size, it is once, few, many or the class of an expanded clone; other rows omit it.

>TRBV6-5|15|-|-|TRBJ1-4
CASSYSKGGAEKLFF
TGTGCCAGCAGTTACTCGAAAGGGGGGGCTGAAAAACTGTTTTTT
>TRBV5-1|14|-|TRBD2|TRBJ2-7
CASSASGGSYEQYF
TGCGCCAGCAGCGCGAGCGGGGGGTCCTACGAGCAGTACTTC
>TRBV27|13|once|-|TRBJ2-7
CASSLQGRYEQYF
TGTGCCAGCAGTTTACAGGGGCGCTACGAGCAGTACTTC
>TRBV7-9|15|-|TRBD1|TRBJ2-1
CASSFSLDRGNEQFF
TGTGCCAGCAGCTTTTCCTTAGACAGGGGCAATGAGCAGTTCTTC
>TRBV7-6|16|-|-|TRBJ2-3
CASSLGSAPSTDTQYF
TGTGCCAGCAGCTTAGGTAGTGCCCCTAGCACAGATACGCAGTATTTT
>TRBV21-1|13|few|-|TRBJ2-7
CAIRTGGRNEQYF
TGTGCCATAAGGACAGGGGGCAGAAACGAGCAGTACTTC
>TRBV30|14|once|TRBD2|TRBJ2-1
CAWARLAGVDEQFF
TGTGCCTGGGCCCGGCTAGCGGGAGTCGATGAGCAGTTCTTC
>TRBV12-5|16|once|TRBD1|TRBJ2-1
CASGLETGGGRNEQFF
TGTGCTAGTGGTTTGGAGACAGGGGGCGGGCGCAATGAGCAGTTCTTC
>TRBV7-9|14|-|-|TRBJ1-1
CASSLAPGGTEAFF
TGTGCCAGCAGCTTAGCGCCGGGGGGGACTGAAGCTTTCTTT
>TRBV11-2|16|-|-|TRBJ2-1
CASSLGRVTAYNEQFF
TGTGCCAGCAGCTTAGGCCGGGTGACCGCCTACAATGAGCAGTTCTTC
>TRBV7-9|18|few|TRBD1|TRBJ2-1
CASSLAGKIGTGRNEQFF
TGTGCCAGCAGCTTAGCGGGGAAGATTGGGACAGGGCGCAATGAGCAGTTCTTC
>TRBV5-1|16|-|TRBD2|TRBJ2-3
CASSLALTGGSDTQYF
TGCGCCAGCAGCTTGGCCTTGACGGGGGGGTCAGATACGCAGTATTTT
>TRBV27|11|once|TRBD1|TRBJ1-2
CASGTGYGYTF
TGTGCCAGCGGGACAGGGTATGGCTACACCTTC
>TRBV9|15|-|TRBD1|TRBJ2-7
CASSEGQGGPYEQYF
TGTGCCAGCAGCGAGGGACAGGGGGGCCCCTACGAGCAGTACTTC
>TRBV7-2|13|-|-|TRBJ1-4
CASSFNGNEKLFF
TGTGCCAGCAGCTTTAACGGGAATGAAAAACTGTTTTTT
>TRBV5-6|14|-|-|TRBJ2-7
CASSLAGRPYEQYF
TGTGCCAGCAGCTTGGCGGGAAGGCCCTACGAGCAGTACTTC
>TRBV5-6|16|-|TRBD2|TRBJ2-1
CASSTPGLAGANEQFF
TGTGCCAGCAGCACACCTGGACTAGCGGGAGCCAATGAGCAGTTCTTC
>TRBV7-2|14|-|-|TRBJ2-7
CASSLVGGDYEQYF
TGTGCCAGCAGCTTAGTGGGCGGGGATTACGAGCAGTACTTC
>TRBV9|13|once|-|TRBJ2-2
CASSVDSTGELFF
TGTGCCAGCAGCGTAGACTCCACCGGGGAGCTGTTTTTT
>TRBV2|17|once|TRBD1|TRBJ1-5
CASRDGTGRGSNQPQHF
TGTGCCAGCAGGGATGGGACAGGCAGGGGGTCCAATCAGCCCCAGCATTTT
>TRBV6-4|16|-|-|TRBJ1-5
CASIPPCPGHNQPQHF
TGTGCCAGCATACCCCCGTGTCCGGGACACAATCAGCCCCAGCATTTT
>TRBV28|14|-|TRBD2|TRBJ2-7
CASTLSGFNREQYF
TGTGCCAGCACCCTTAGCGGGTTCAATCGCGAGCAGTACTTC
>TRBV4-3|16|-|TRBD1|TRBJ2-7
CASSQVYGTGGTEQYF
TGCGCCAGCAGCCAAGTGTACGGGACAGGGGGGACCGAGCAGTACTTC
>TRBV6-1|18|-|TRBD2|TRBJ2-3
CASSEGTSGGASTDTQYF
TGTGCCAGCAGTGAAGGGACTAGCGGGGGGGCGAGCACAGATACGCAGTATTTT
>TRBV11-2|15|-|TRBD1|TRBJ2-7
CASSFGTGLSYEQYF
TGTGCCAGCAGCTTCGGGACAGGGTTATCCTACGAGCAGTACTTC
>TRBV5-1|15|-|-|TRBJ2-2
CASSLQRSNTGELFF
TGCGCCAGCAGCTTACAGAGATCGAACACCGGGGAGCTGTTTTTT
>TRBV5-1|15|-|TRBD1|TRBJ2-7
CASSWRTGESDEQYF
TGCGCCAGCAGCTGGCGGACAGGGGAGAGCGACGAGCAGTACTTC
>TRBV7-3|16|-|TRBD2|TRBJ2-1
CASSFISGGAVGEQFF
TGTGCCAGCAGCTTCATCAGCGGGGGGGCCGTGGGTGAGCAGTTCTTC
>TRBV14|13|few|-|TRBJ2-7
CASSSQAVGEQYF
TGTGCCAGCAGTTCCCAGGCCGTCGGCGAGCAGTACTTC
>TRBV7-6|17|-|TRBD1|TRBJ1-1
CASSQKPARDRQTEAFF
TGTGCCAGCAGCCAAAAGCCGGCGCGGGACAGGCAAACTGAAGCTTTCTTT
>TRBV19|13|-|-|TRBJ1-1
CASSPPGVAEAFF
TGTGCCAGTAGTCCCCCAGGGGTCGCTGAAGCTTTCTTT
>TRBV5-1|18|-|-|TRBJ2-6
CASSLEQGSSSGANVLTF
TGCGCCAGCAGCTTGGAACAGGGAAGCTCCTCCGGGGCCAACGTCCTGACTTTC
>TRBV7-6|12|-|-|TRBJ1-1
CASSQGITEAFF
TGTGCCAGCAGCCAGGGGATCACTGAAGCTTTCTTT
>TRBV6-6|16|-|TRBD1|TRBJ2-2
CASSGTVTTNTGELFF
TGTGCCAGCAGCGGGACAGTCACCACGAACACCGGGGAGCTGTTTTTT
>TRBV30|13|-|TRBD1|TRBJ1-6
CAWSGDRGTPLHF
TGTGCCTGGAGTGGGGACAGGGGAACACCCCTCCACTTT
>TRBV5-1|11|-|-|TRBJ2-5
CASSSQETQYF
TGCGCCAGCAGCTCGCAAGAGACCCAGTACTTC
>TRBV2|14|-|-|TRBJ2-7
CASSAAEYSYEQYF
TGTGCCAGCAGTGCCGCCGAGTATTCCTACGAGCAGTACTTC
>TRBV18|15|-|TRBD1|TRBJ1-2
CASSQGTGWNYGYTF
TGTGCCAGCTCACAAGGGACAGGGTGGAACTATGGCTACACCTTC
>TRBV6-1|13|-|-|TRBJ2-7
CASRKGGSYEQYF
TGTGCCAGCAGGAAGGGGGGGTCTTACGAGCAGTACTTC
>TRBV7-8|13|-|-|TRBJ1-2
CASSFDSNSGYTF
TGTGCCAGCAGCTTCGACAGTAACAGTGGCTACACCTTC
>TRBV12-5|13|-|TRBD2|TRBJ2-7
CASGTSGVGEQYF
TGTGCTAGTGGGACTAGCGGGGTAGGCGAGCAGTACTTC
>TRBV5-4|14|-|-|TRBJ2-1
CASSLEPTSNEQFF
TGTGCCAGCAGCTTGGAGCCGACTTCTAATGAGCAGTTCTTC